Below are 21 T cell receptor beta chains sequenced from a single sample in a study of T cell changes during pregnancy in multiple sclerosis. Some clones are missing from TCRdb's copy, which holds only in-frame ones; the method was immunoSEQ multiplex PCR. The sample records more than 80,000 clones, 92% being singletons. The source was peripheral blood, collected in the first trimester of pregnancy. These TCRs come from a female donor with multiple sclerosis, enrolled in a pregnancy study.

As DNA, the CDR3 is TGTGCCAGCAGCGTAGGTACTGGCGGGAGGGCATTAGGGGAGCAGTACTTC. The encoded protein is CASSVGTGGRALGEQYF. The rearrangement uses TRBV9 and TRBJ2-7; 9 bases agree with TRBD2. V lost 0 bases, J lost 7 bases, and 14 bases stayed unmatched. The CDR3 extends over 17 amino acids. Germline V gene data show CDR1 as SGDLS and CDR2 as YYNGEE.

The rearrangement links TRBV7-6 to TRBJ2-1; 14 positions match TRBD2. The germline V gene encodes CDR1 SGHVS and CDR2 FNYEAQ. The CDR3 runs 19 residues. V trimming: 3 bases; J trimming: 5 bases; junction bases outside the gene matches: 12. The CDR3 coding sequence is TGTGCCAGCAGCTTTTGGACTAGCGGGAGGACGCGACTTCACAATGAGCAGTTCTTC. It specifies CASSFWTSGRTRLHNEQFF.

The chain carries TRBV14 and TRBJ2-7; TRBD1 matches at 10 bases. Germline CDR1 and CDR2: SGHDN and FVKESK. This CDR3 contains 15 residues. V lost 5 bases and J lost 4; bases outside the gene matches: 8. CDR3 bases: TGTGCCAGCAGCATGGGCGGGACAGGGGTTTACGAGCAGTACTTC. It translates to CASSMGGTGVYEQYF.

The CDR3 loop reads CASSQETVAPPYEQYF. CDR3 in DNA: TGCGCCAGCAGCCAAGAAACGGTAGCTCCCCCCTACGAGCAGTACTTC. V usage is TRBV4-1 and J usage is TRBJ2-7, with D uncertain. Germline CDR1 reads MGHRA; CDR2 reads YSYEKL. The CDR3 loop spans 16 amino acids. Trimming took 0 bases from V and 2 from J, leaving 14 bases between them.

V and J are TRBV4-3 and TRBJ2-2; D gene unclear. Trimming shortened V by 1 base and J by 6 bases, and 6 bases separated the two germline ends. The CDR3 contains 13 residues. Looked up from germline, CDR1 is LGHNA and CDR2 is YSLEER. The CDR3 is CASSQGGPGELFF. The DNA for the CDR3 is TGCGCCAGCAGCCAAGGAGGTCCCGGGGAGCTGTTTTTT.

The rearrangement joins TRBV19 to TRBJ2-1; no reliable D call. From germline, CDR1 is LNHDA and CDR2 SQIVND (reference sequence). V lost 5 bases and J lost 10, with 9 bases in between. This CDR3 is built from 11 residues. The CDR3 nucleotides are TGTGCCAGTAGTTACCTCGGGGAGCAGTTCTTC. This codes for CASSYLGEQFF.

V is TRBV6-1 and J is TRBJ1-5; D remains unclear. Deletions cut 2 bases from V and 9 bases from J, with 14 bases between. Germline V gives CDR1 MNHNS, CDR2 SASEGT. The CDR3 sequence is 14 residues long. The chain's CDR3 is CASSEFGEYRPQHF. The CDR3 nucleotides read TGTGCCAGCAGTGAATTCGGGGAGTATAGGCCCCAGCATTTT.

The chain joins TRBV7-9 to TRBJ2-3; 7 nucleotides agree with TRBD1. The germline V gene encodes CDR1 SEHNR and CDR2 FQNEAQ (reference sequence). The junction had 2 bases not matched to a gene; V was cut back by 11 bases and J by 3 bases. The CDR3 is 11 amino acids. The CDR3 DNA follows: TGTGCCGCGACAGGGACAGATACGCAGTATTTT. It codes for CAATGTDTQYF.

The J gene is TRBJ1-1, the V gene TRBV9; tentatively, D is TRBD1 (5 bases). Germline V CDR1 and CDR2: SGDLS, YYNGEE. V gave up 0 bases and J gave up 5 bases, with 17 bases separating them. The CDR3 is made up of 16 amino acids. The CDR3 reads CASSVAEGREWTEAFF. The CDR3, as DNA: TGTGCCAGCAGCGTAGCCGAGGGGAGGGAGTGGACTGAAGCTTTCTTT.

This chain uses TRBV27 with TRBJ2-1; 8 positions agree with TRBD2. CDR1 and CDR2 from the germline V gene are MNHEY and SMNVEV (reference sequence). The length of the CDR3 is 18 residues. V shed 4 bases, J shed 0 bases, and the junction held 11 bases outside the gene matches. The CDR3 loop is CASSSRWGSGSSYNEQFF. The CDR3 DNA sequence: TGTGCCAGCAGTTCGAGATGGGGGAGCGGGAGCTCCTACAATGAGCAGTTCTTC.

This clone has more than one count but fewer than ten. This sequence joins TRBV27 and TRBJ1-3; D is perhaps TRBD1 (5 bases). Germline V CDR1 and CDR2: MNHEY, SMNVEV (reference sequence). The CDR3 has 15 amino acids. V was shortened by 2 bases and J by 4 bases, with 12 bases between the two germline ends. In nucleotides, the CDR3 is TGTGCCAGCAGTTTACGGGCAGGGTCAGGAAACACCATATATTTT. Protein: CASSLRAGSGNTIYF.

The chain links TRBV9 to TRBJ1-1; TRBD1 matches 8 bases. This CDR3 comprises 16 residues. With 3 bases clipped from V and 1 base from J, the junction kept 8 bases outside the gene matches. CDR1 SGDLS and CDR2 YYNGEE come from the germline V gene. The chain's CDR3 is CASSAHLGQANTEAFF. DNA of the CDR3: TGTGCCAGCAGCGCCCACTTGGGACAGGCGAACACTGAAGCTTTCTTT. The full variable domain, with the rest looked up from reference TRBV9 and TRBJ1-1, is DSGVTQTPKHLITATGQRVTLRCSPRSGDLSVYWYQQSLDQGLQFLIQYYNGEERAKGNILERFSAQQFPDLHSELNLSSLELGDSALYFCASSAHLGQANTEAFFGQGTRLTVV.

The chain has TRBV28 and TRBJ2-7; D gene uncertain. Germline values: CDR1 MDHEN, CDR2 SYDVKM. The CDR3 is 17 amino acids. The V end lost 2 bases, the J end lost 0 bases, and 17 bases lay between the germline ends. The CDR3: CASSLGTWQVGSYEQYF. The CDR3 DNA is TGTGCCAGCAGTTTAGGAACTTGGCAGGTCGGCTCCTACGAGCAGTACTTC.

The V gene is TRBV6-6, the J gene TRBJ2-3; 13 nucleotides line up with TRBD2. Germline loops: CDR1 MNHNY, CDR2 SVGAGI (reference sequence). V trimming: 6 bases; J trimming: 3 bases; junction bases outside the gene matches: 3. The CDR3 is 15 residues long. As DNA, the CDR3 is TGTGCCAGCAGCCGGACTAGCGGGAGAACAGATACGCAGTATTTT. It translates to CASSRTSGRTDTQYF.

J is TRBJ1-2 and V is TRBV6-5; D gene ambiguous. Trimming removed 0 bases at V and 8 bases at J, with 13 bases between. Germline V gene data show CDR1 as MNHEY and CDR2 as SVGAGI. The CDR3 loop spans 14 amino acids. The CDR3 bases are TGTGCCAGCAGTTACTCAGCGGGAAGTGGGGGCTACACCTTC. Translating it yields CASSYSAGSGGYTF.

The chain carries TRBV5-6 and TRBJ2-3, with 12 bases that match TRBD2. The CDR3 extends over 19 amino acids. CDR1 is SGHDT and CDR2 is YYEEEE in the germline V gene. V shed 2 bases and J 0 bases; nucleotides not matched to a gene: 10. The CDR3 protein is CASSLRSASGRASTDTQYF. CDR3 in DNA: TGTGCCAGCAGCTTACGGTCCGCTAGCGGGAGGGCGAGCACAGATACGCAGTATTTT.

The J gene is TRBJ1-3, the V gene TRBV4-2; TRBD1 is a possible D gene (5 bases). This CDR3 has 16 amino acids. V was shortened by 3 bases and J by 4 bases, with 16 bases between the two germline ends. Germline CDR1 reads LGHNA; CDR2 reads YNFKEQ. The CDR3 DNA is TGTGCCAGCAGCCACCCCCCCGGGGGGGAGGGAAACACCATATATTTT. Protein sequence: CASSHPPGGEGNTIYF.

This clone has only one observation. The chain is built from TRBV30 and TRBJ2-6; D remains unclear. Germline CDR1 reads GTSNPN; CDR2 reads SVGIG (reference sequence). The germline V and J ends were trimmed by 3 bases and 7 bases, with 7 bases remaining between them. CDR3 length: 12 residues. Written as DNA, the CDR3 is TGTGCCTGGAGCGAGATAGCCAACGTCCTGACTTTC. Translation: CAWSEIANVLTF.

The J gene is TRBJ2-5, the V gene TRBV5-1, with 14 bases lining up with TRBD2. The germline gives CDR1 SGHRS, CDR2 YFSETQ. Trimming at V came to 2 bases and at J to 2 bases, leaving 2 bases not matched to a gene. The CDR3 sequence is 16 residues long. Here the CDR3 DNA reads TGCGCCAGCAGCTTTGGGACTAGCGGGGGTCAAGAGACCCAGTACTTC. This translates into CASSFGTSGGQETQYF.

The V call is TRBV6-4, the J call TRBJ2-3, with 7 bases lining up with TRBD1. Germline V gene data show CDR1 as MRHNA and CDR2 as SNTAGT. The CDR3 is made up of 12 amino acids. V dropped 6 bases and J dropped 5; count of bases not matched to a gene: 2. The CDR3 region has the DNA TGTGCCAGCAGCACAGGGGAAGATACGCAGTATTTT. Its translation: CASSTGEDTQYF.

This chain connects TRBV28 to TRBJ1-3; 9 bases match TRBD1. The V segment lost 4 bases and the J segment 3 bases; nucleotides outside the gene matches: 7. The CDR3 totals 16 residues. The germline CDR1 and CDR2 sequences are MDHEN and SYDVKM. DNA for the CDR3: TGTGCCAGCAGTTCTCCCGGGACAGGGTATGGAAACACCATATATTTT. Amino acid sequence: CASSSPGTGYGNTIYF. The full variable domain, in which reference TRBV28 and TRBJ1-3 provide the parts outside the CDR3, is DVKVTQSSRYLVKRTGEKVFLECVQDMDHENMFWYRQDPGLGLRLIYFSYDVKMKEKGDIPEGYSVSREKKERFSLILESASTNQTSMYLCASSSPGTGYGNTIYFGEGSWLTVV.